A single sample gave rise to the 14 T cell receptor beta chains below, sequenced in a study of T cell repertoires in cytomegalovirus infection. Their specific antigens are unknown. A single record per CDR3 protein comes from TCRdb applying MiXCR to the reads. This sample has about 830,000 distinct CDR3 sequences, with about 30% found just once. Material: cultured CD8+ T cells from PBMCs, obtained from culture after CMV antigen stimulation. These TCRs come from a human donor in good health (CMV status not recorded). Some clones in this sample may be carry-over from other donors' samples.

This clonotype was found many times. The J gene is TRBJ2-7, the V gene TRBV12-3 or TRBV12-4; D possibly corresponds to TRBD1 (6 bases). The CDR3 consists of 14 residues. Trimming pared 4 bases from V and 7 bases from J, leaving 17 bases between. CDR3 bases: TGTGCCAGCAGTTCCCCTGGACAGCCTTGGGAGCAGTACTTC. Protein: CASSSPGQPWEQYF.

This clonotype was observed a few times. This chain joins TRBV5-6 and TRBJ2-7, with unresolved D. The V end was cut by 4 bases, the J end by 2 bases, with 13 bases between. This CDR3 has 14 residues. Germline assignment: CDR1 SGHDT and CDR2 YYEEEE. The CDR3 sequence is CASSPVRRAYEQYV. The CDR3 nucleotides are TGTGCCAGCAGCCCGGTACGACGAGCCTACGAGCAGTACGTC.

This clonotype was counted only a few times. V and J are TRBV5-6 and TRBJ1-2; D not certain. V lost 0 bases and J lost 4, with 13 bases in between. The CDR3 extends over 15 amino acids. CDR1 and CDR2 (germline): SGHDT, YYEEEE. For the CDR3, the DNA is TGTGCCAGCAGCTTGGGTACATCCGGCGGCTATGGCTACACCTTC. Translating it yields CASSLGTSGGYGYTF.

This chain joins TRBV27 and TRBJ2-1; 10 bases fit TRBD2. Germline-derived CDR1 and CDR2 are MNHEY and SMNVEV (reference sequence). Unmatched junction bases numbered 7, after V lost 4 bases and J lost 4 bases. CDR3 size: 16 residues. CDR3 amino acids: CASSSTGTSAYNEQFF. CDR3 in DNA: TGTGCCAGCAGTTCAACCGGGACTAGCGCATACAATGAGCAGTTCTTC.

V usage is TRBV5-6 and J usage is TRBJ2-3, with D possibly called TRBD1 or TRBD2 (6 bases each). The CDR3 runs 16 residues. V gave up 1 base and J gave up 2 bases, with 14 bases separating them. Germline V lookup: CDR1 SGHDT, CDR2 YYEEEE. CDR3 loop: CASSLYGGRLTDTQYF. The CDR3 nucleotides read TGTGCCAGCAGCTTGTACGGGGGCCGACTCACAGATACGCAGTATTTT. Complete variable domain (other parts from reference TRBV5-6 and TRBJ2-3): DAGVTQSPTHLIKTRGQQVTLRCSPKSGHDTVSWYQQALGQGPQFIFQYYEEEERQRGNFPDRFSGHQFPNYSSELNVNALLLGDSALYLCASSLYGGRLTDTQYFGPGTRLTVL.

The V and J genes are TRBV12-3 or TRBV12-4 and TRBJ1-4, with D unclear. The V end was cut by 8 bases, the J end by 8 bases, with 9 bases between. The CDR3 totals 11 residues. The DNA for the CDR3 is TGTGCCAGCGCCCCGGGGGAAAAACTGTTTTTT. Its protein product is CASAPGEKLFF.

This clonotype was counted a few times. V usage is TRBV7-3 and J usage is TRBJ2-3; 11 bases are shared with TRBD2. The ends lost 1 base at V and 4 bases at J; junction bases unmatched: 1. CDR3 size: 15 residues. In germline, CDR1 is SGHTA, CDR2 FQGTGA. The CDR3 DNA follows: TGTGCCAGCAGCTTAAATAGCGGGGGGGCAGATACGCAGTATTTT. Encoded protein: CASSLNSGGADTQYF. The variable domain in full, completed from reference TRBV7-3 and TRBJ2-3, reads GAGVSQTPSNKVTEKGKYVELRCDPISGHTALYWYRQSLGQGPEFLIYFQGTGAADDSGLPNDRFFAVRPEGSVSTLKIQRTERGDSAVYLCASSLNSGGADTQYFGPGTRLTVL.

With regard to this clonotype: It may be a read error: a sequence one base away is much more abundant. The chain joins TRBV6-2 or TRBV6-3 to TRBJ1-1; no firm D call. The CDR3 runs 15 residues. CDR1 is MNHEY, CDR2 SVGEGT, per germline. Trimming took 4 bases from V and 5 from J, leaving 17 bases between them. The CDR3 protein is CASSFVDPRRTEAFF. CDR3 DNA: TGTGCCAGCAGTTTCGTTGACCCGAGAAGGACTGAAGCTTTCTTT.

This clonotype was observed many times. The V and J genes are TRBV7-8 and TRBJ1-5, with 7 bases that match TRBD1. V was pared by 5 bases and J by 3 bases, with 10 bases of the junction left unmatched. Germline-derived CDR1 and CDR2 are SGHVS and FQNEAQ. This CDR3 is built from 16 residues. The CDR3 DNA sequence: TGTGCCAGCAGCACAGGGACAGATCCGTACAATCAGCCCCAGCATTTT. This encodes CASSTGTDPYNQPQHF. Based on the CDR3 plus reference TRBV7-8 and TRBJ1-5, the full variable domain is GAGVSQSPRYKVAKRGQDVALRCDPISGHVSLFWYQQALGQGPEFLTYFQNEAQLDKSGLPSDRFFAERPEGSVSTLKIQRTQQEDSAVYLCASSTGTDPYNQPQHFGDGTRLSIL.

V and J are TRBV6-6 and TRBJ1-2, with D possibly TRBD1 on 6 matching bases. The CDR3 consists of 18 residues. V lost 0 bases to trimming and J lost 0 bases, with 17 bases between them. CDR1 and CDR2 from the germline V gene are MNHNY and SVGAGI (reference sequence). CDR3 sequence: CASSYSFLEQGPNYGYTF. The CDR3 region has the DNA TGTGCCAGCAGTTACTCGTTCCTCGAACAGGGTCCTAACTATGGCTACACCTTC.

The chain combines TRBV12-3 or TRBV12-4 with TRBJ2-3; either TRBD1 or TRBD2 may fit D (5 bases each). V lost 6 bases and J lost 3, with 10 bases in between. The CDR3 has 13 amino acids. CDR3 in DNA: TGTGCCAGCAGGGCCGGGGCTACAGATACGCAGTATTTT. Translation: CASRAGATDTQYF.

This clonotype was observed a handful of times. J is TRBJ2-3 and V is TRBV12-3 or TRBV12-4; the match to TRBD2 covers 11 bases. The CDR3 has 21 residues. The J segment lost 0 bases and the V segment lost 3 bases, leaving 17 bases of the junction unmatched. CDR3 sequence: CASSFRLSGTSGLFSTDTQYF. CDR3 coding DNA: TGTGCCAGCAGTTTTCGCCTTTCCGGGACTAGCGGCCTATTTAGCACAGATACGCAGTATTTT.

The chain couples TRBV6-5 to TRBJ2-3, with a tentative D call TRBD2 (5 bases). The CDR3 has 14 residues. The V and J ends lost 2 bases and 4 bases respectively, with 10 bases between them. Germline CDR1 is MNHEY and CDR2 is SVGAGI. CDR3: CASSYGISADTQYF. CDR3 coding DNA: TGTGCCAGCAGTTACGGGATTAGCGCAGATACGCAGTATTTT.

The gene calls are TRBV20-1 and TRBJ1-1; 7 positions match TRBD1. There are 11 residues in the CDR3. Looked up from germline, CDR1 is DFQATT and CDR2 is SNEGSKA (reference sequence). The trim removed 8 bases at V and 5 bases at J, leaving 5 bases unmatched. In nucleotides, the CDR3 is TGCAGTAGGACAGGAGGAACTGAAGCTTTCTTT. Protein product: CSRTGGTEAFF.